This entry lists 16 T cell receptor beta chains sequenced from one sample in a study of CD8 T cells in ankylosing spondylitis. Study-level points and caveats: About 8 highly homologous variants made up a TCR beta motif that seemed to typify ankylosing spondylitis blood.

One entry per CDR3 protein, called by TCRdb with MiXCR from the 5' RACE reads. The repertoire holds 350,000 to 450,000 distinct CDR3 sequences, with about 24% as singletons. No antigen has been assigned to these receptors. The sequencing sample was made of blood, either unsorted or a sorted T cell fraction (not recorded which). These receptors originate from a male donor with ankylosing spondylitis.

This clonotype was observed a few times. The rearrangement links TRBV2 to TRBJ2-1; D may be TRBD1 (6 bases). V lost 1 base, J lost 7 bases, and 14 bases lay in between. Germline loops: CDR1 SNHLY, CDR2 FYNNEI. The CDR3 spans 15 residues. CDR3 sequence: CASSEGTVPGNEQFF. CDR3 coding DNA: TGTGCCAGCAGTGAAGGGACAGTGCCTGGAAATGAGCAGTTCTTC.

The chain joins TRBV20-1 to TRBJ1-2; D ambiguous. V dropped 3 bases and J dropped 5 bases, with 13 bases sitting between them. The germline V gene encodes CDR1 DFQATT and CDR2 SNEGSKA (reference sequence). There are 13 residues in the CDR3. CDR3 nucleotide sequence: TGCAGTGCTAGGGGCAGTGAGATATATGGCTACACCTTC. Protein sequence: CSARGSEIYGYTF.

This clonotype was counted at least ten times. The chain is built from TRBV20-1 and TRBJ1-2; 7 bases align to TRBD1. The CDR3 sequence is 14 residues long. The junction had 14 bases not matched to a gene; V was cut back by 5 bases and J by 8 bases. The germline gives CDR1 DFQATT, CDR2 SNEGSKA (reference sequence). CDR3: CSAYRDSLDVGYTF. In nucleotides, the CDR3 is TGCAGTGCTTATCGGGACAGTCTTGATGTGGGCTACACCTTC.

The V and J genes are TRBV24-1 and TRBJ2-1; D is undetermined. Germline V gene data show CDR1 as KGHDR and CDR2 as SFDVKD. The CDR3 has 13 residues. V was trimmed by 3 bases and J by 4 bases, leaving 6 bases between them. The CDR3 DNA sequence: TGTGCCACCAGTGATGCTGGGTACAATGAGCAGTTCTTC. Its translation: CATSDAGYNEQFF.

V gene TRBV6-1 combines with J gene TRBJ1-4; D is undetermined. Germline V gene lookup returns CDR1 MNHNS and CDR2 SASEGT. The CDR3 totals 14 residues. V lost 7 bases and J lost 7, with 16 bases in between. DNA for the CDR3: TGTGCCAGCACACCCAGGCGGGAGGGTGAAAAACTGTTTTTT. This translates into CASTPRREGEKLFF.

This clonotype has a handful of counts. The J gene is TRBJ1-1, the V gene TRBV20-1, with D unresolved. Deletions cut 6 bases from V and 6 bases from J, with 17 bases between. CDR1 is DFQATT and CDR2 is SNEGSKA in the germline V gene (reference sequence). This CDR3 has 13 residues. CDR3 loop: CSAPTPGRAEAFF. In nucleotides, the CDR3 is TGCAGTGCCCCGACCCCCGGGAGGGCTGAAGCTTTCTTT.

V is TRBV20-1 and J is TRBJ2-3; possible D gene TRBD1, 6 bases. V lost 6 bases to trimming and J lost 2 bases, with 15 bases between them. This CDR3 region has 14 residues. From germline, CDR1 is DFQATT and CDR2 SNEGSKA (reference sequence). CDR3 region: CSAPGTSYTDTQYF. The CDR3 region has the DNA TGCAGTGCCCCGGGGACATCTTACACAGATACGCAGTATTTT.

V gene TRBV24-1 combines with J gene TRBJ2-3, with 9 bases lining up with TRBD2. The CDR3 spans 14 residues. V gave up 5 bases and J gave up 5 bases; unmatched junction bases: 4. Per the germline V gene, CDR1 is KGHDR and CDR2 is SFDVKD. Here the CDR3 reads CATSGPAGGDTQYF. The CDR3 DNA sequence: TGTGCCACCAGTGGACCAGCGGGAGGAGATACGCAGTATTTT.

The chain has TRBV7-6 and TRBJ2-1; perhaps TRBD1 as D (6 bases). Germline values: CDR1 SGHVS, CDR2 FNYEAQ. The CDR3 has 11 amino acids. V dropped 6 bases and J dropped 9 bases, with 9 bases sitting between them. In nucleotides, the CDR3 is TGTGCCAGCAGGCTAGGGGGTGAGCAGTTCTTC. Amino acid sequence: CASRLGGEQFF.

The V gene is TRBV29-1, the J gene TRBJ1-4; D is undetermined. The CDR3 sequence is 11 residues long. Trimming shortened V by 4 bases and J by 5 bases, and 5 bases separated the two germline ends. The germline gives CDR1 SQVTM, CDR2 ANQGSEA. The CDR3 bases are TGCAGCGTTGGTACGAATGAAAAACTGTTTTTT. Amino acids: CSVGTNEKLFF.

This clonotype was observed a handful of times. The CDR3 bases are TGTGCCAGCAGTTTACTTGGACCGTACACTGAAGCTTTCTTT. It yields the protein CASSLLGPYTEAFF. The chain couples TRBV27 to TRBJ1-1, with D uncertain. Germline-derived CDR1 and CDR2 are MNHEY and SMNVEV (reference sequence). The CDR3 loop spans 14 amino acids. Trimming removed 2 bases from V and 3 bases from J, with 10 bases in between.

J is TRBJ2-3 and V is TRBV20-1; tentative D call: TRBD2 (6 bases). Germline CDR1 and CDR2: DFQATT and SNEGSKA (reference sequence). Deletions cut 3 bases from V and 4 bases from J, with 20 bases between. The CDR3 loop spans 16 amino acids. CDR3 sequence (DNA): TGCAGTGCTAGCCCTAGCGCCGGGAGTGTAGCAGATACGCAGTATTTT. This translates into CSASPSAGSVADTQYF.

The rearrangement uses TRBV18 and TRBJ2-7; TRBD2 agrees at 16 bases. V was pared by 2 bases and J by 7 bases, with 2 bases of the junction left unmatched. The CDR3 is 15 amino acids. CDR1 KGHSH and CDR2 LQKENI come from the germline V gene. The CDR3 here is CASSPSGLAGGEQYV. For the CDR3, the DNA is TGTGCCAGCTCACCATCGGGACTAGCGGGAGGGGAGCAGTACGTC.

The chain has TRBV19 and TRBJ2-3, with 13 positions matching TRBD2. The CDR3 has 13 amino acids. The germline CDR1 and CDR2 sequences are LNHDA and SQIVND (reference sequence). V dropped 9 bases and J dropped 4; count of bases not matched to a gene: 1. The CDR3 bases are TGTGCCAGCGGGACTAGCGGGGCAGATACGCAGTATTTT. As protein: CASGTSGADTQYF.

This chain uses TRBV7-9 with TRBJ1-2, with D perhaps TRBD1 (6 bases). Trimming cost V 5 bases and J 4 bases, with 11 bases left between them. CDR1 is SEHNR, CDR2 FQNEAQ, per germline (reference sequence). This CDR3 comprises 13 residues. CDR3 nucleotides: TGTGCCAGCAGCAACACAGGGCCCTATGGCTACACCTTC. The encoded protein is CASSNTGPYGYTF. The complete variable domain, with remaining parts taken from reference TRBV7-9 and TRBJ1-2, reads DTGVSQNPRHKITKRGQNVTFRCDPISEHNRLYWYRQTLGQGPEFLTYFQNEAQLEKSRLLSDRFSAERPKGSFSTLEIQRTEQGDSAMYLCASSNTGPYGYTFGSGTRLTVV.

This clonotype was counted many times. The chain couples TRBV5-1 to TRBJ2-7, with 16 bases identical to TRBD2. CDR3 size: 15 residues. Looked up from germline, CDR1 is SGHRS and CDR2 is YFSETQ. V gave up 4 bases and J gave up 4 bases; unmatched junction bases: 2. CDR3 loop: CASSLGLAGGYEQYF. The DNA for the CDR3 is TGCGCCAGCAGCCTGGGACTAGCGGGAGGGTACGAGCAGTACTTC.